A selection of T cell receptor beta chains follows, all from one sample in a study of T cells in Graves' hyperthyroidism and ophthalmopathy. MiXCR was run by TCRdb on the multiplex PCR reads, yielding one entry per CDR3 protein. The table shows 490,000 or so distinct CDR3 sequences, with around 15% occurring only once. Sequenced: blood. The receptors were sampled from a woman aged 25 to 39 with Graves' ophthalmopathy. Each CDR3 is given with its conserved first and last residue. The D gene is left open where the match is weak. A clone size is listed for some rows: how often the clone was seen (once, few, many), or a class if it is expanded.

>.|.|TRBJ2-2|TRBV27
CASSSSGRELFF
TGTGCCAGCAGTTCTAGTGGCCGGGAGCTGTTTTTT
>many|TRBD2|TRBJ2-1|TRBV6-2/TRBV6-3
CAARTSGYNEQFF
TGTGCCGCTAGGACTAGCGGATACAATGAGCAGTTCTTC
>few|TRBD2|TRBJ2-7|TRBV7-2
CASSFVAGVEQYF
TGTGCCAGCAGCTTCGTAGCGGGAGTTGAGCAGTACTTC
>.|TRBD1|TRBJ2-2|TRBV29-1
CSVWPGQGSPGELFF
TGCAGCGTCTGGCCGGGACAGGGTTCGCCCGGGGAGCTGTTTTTT
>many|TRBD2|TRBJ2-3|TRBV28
CASSPSGRTQYF
TGTGCCAGCAGCCCGAGCGGGAGAACGCAGTATTTT
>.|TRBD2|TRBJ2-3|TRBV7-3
CASSLTSGSSTDTQYF
TGTGCCAGCAGTCTGACTAGCGGGAGCTCGACAGATACGCAGTATTTT
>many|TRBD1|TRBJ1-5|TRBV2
CASSPILGDSRGTSNQPQHF
TGTGCCAGCAGTCCGATCCTAGGGGACAGTAGAGGGACTAGCAATCAGCCCCAGCATTTT
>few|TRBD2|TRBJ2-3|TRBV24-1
CATSDRGLAGGGDTQYF
TGTGCCACCAGTGATCGCGGACTAGCGGGAGGAGGAGATACGCAGTATTTT
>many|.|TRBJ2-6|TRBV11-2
CASSLQGAGANVLTF
TGTGCCAGCAGCTTACAAGGGGCTGGGGCCAACGTCCTGACTTTC
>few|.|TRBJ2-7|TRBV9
CASSRTGTTMDYEQYF
TGTGCCAGCAGCAGAACCGGGACAACCATGGACTACGAGCAGTACTTC
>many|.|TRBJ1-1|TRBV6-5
CASSYSWGQMNTEAFF
TGTGCCAGCAGTTACTCGTGGGGACAAATGAACACTGAAGCTTTCTTT
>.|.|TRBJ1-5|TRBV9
CASSPHGEGTNQPQHF
TGTGCCAGCAGTCCCCATGGGGAGGGGACAAATCAGCCCCAGCATTTT
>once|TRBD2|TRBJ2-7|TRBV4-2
CASSQGRGSGSYEQYF
TGTGCCAGCAGCCAAGGTCGGGGTAGCGGGAGTTACGAGCAGTACTTC
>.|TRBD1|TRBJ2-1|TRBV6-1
CASSTGTATYNEQFF
TGTGCCAGCAGTACCGGGACAGCTACCTACAATGAGCAGTTCTTC
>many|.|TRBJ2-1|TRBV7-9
CASSLAGVDEQFF
TGTGCCAGCAGCTTAGCGGGAGTGGATGAGCAGTTCTTC
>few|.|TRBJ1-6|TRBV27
CASSVGYNSPLHF
TGTGCCAGCTCTGTCGGGTATAATTCACCCCTCCACTTT
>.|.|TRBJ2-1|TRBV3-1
CASSHQGLSQFF
TGTGCCAGCAGCCATCAAGGCCTGTCGCAGTTCTTC
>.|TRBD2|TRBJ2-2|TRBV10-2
CASSGSETSGSTGELFF
TGCGCCAGCAGTGGTTCTGAGACTAGCGGGAGTACCGGGGAGCTGTTTTTT
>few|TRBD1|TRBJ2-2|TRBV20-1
CSARGPGTGGNTGELFF
TGCAGTGCTAGAGGCCCCGGGACAGGGGGCAACACCGGGGAGCTGTTTTTT
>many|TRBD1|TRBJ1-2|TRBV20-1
CSAGATGVFGYTF
TGCAGTGCTGGGGCAACAGGGGTATTTGGCTACACCTTC
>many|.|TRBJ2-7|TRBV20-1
CSASGWVTSSYEQYF
TGCAGTGCTAGTGGCTGGGTAACCAGCTCCTACGAGCAGTACTTC
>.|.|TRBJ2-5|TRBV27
CASSFVGLQETQYF
TGTGCCAGCAGTTTTGTGGGCCTCCAAGAGACCCAGTACTTC
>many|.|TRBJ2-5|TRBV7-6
CASSQSTETQYF
TGTGCCAGCAGCCAATCGACCGAGACCCAGTACTTC
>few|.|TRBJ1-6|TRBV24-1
CATTILSPRSPLHF
TGTGCCACCACGATCCTATCACCCCGGTCACCCCTCCACTTT
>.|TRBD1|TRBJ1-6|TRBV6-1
CASSTGAVNSPLHF
TGTGCCAGCAGTACAGGGGCTGTTAATTCACCCCTCCACTTT
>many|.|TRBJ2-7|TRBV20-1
CSAMGLSSYEQYF
TGCAGTGCTATGGGACTTAGCTCCTACGAGCAGTACTTC
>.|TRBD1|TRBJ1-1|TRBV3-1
CASSQFWSDRGGTEAFF
TGTGCCAGCAGCCAATTTTGGTCTGACAGGGGGGGGACTGAAGCTTTCTTT
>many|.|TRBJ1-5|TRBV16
CASSQWAGRQPQHF
TGTGCCAGCAGCCAGTGGGCAGGGAGACAGCCCCAGCATTTT
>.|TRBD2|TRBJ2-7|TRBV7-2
CASRISGRAYEQYF
TGTGCCAGCCGGATTAGCGGGAGGGCCTACGAGCAGTACTTC
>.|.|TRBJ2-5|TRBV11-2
CASSQTGTGIETQYF
TGTGCCAGCAGCCAAACGGGTACAGGGATAGAGACCCAGTACTTC
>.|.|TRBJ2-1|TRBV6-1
CASREAGGPRDEQFF
TGTGCCAGCAGGGAGGCCGGGGGACCCAGGGATGAGCAGTTCTTC
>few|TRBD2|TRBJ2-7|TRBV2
CASSEATRLAESYEQYF
TGTGCCAGCAGTGAAGCTACCAGACTAGCGGAATCCTACGAGCAGTACTTC
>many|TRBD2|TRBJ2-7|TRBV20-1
CSAVLAGLSVSYEQYF
TGCAGTGCTGTTTTAGCGGGACTATCCGTCTCCTACGAGCAGTACTTC